This T cell receptor (beta chain) was identified in a study of T cells in Graves' hyperthyroidism and ophthalmopathy. About the research overall: Peripheral blood collection took place at initial diagnosis, before any treatment.

Study conclusions and caveats: Classification by a 13 V-J model distinguished ophthalmopathy from stable hyperthyroidism.

This clonotype has at least ten counts. Its antigen is unidentified. CDR1 SGHAT and CDR2 FQNNGV come from the germline V gene. V was shortened by 1 base and J by 9 bases, with 16 bases between the two germline ends. The CDR3 covers 15 residues. Regions amplified from RNA transcripts were the TCR beta CDR3 regions. RT-PCR in the first round (using the HTBI primer set) targeted the TCR CDR3. TCRdb ran MiXCR on the multiplex PCR reads and lists one entry per CDR3 protein. The sample records a few hundred thousand distinct CDR3 sequences, approximately 15% being singletons. The sequencing input was blood. The TCR was taken from a woman in her thirties or forties with Graves' hyperthyroidism that later progressed to Graves' ophthalmopathy. The rearrangement uses TRBV11-2 and TRBJ2-1; the D gene is possibly TRBD2 (5 bases). CDR3 bases: TGTGCCAGCAGCTTAGTGACGGCAAGCGGTAGTGAGCAGTTCTTC. Translating it yields CASSLVTASGSEQFF.